This TCR beta chain was identified during a study of shared clonotypes between healthy human individuals. General study points: Sampling was confined to blood; repertoires within tissues likely differ.

TCRdb's copy holds only in-frame clones and misses some; the assay was immunoSEQ multiplex PCR. The sample holds some 2,000,000 clones; roughly 94% are singletons and the top ten take 0.9% to 1.3%. This clone was observed a single time. Its antigen remains unknown. CD45RO-negative, CCR7-positively selected cells formed the naive CD8 fraction, excluding terminally differentiated effector memory CD45RA+ cells. V dropped 1 base and J dropped 0 bases, with 8 bases sitting between them. This CDR3 is built from 15 residues. Looked up from germline, CDR1 is SEHNR and CDR2 is FQNEAQ (reference sequence). The specimen sequenced was naive CD8+ T cells sorted from blood. The chain links TRBV7-9 to TRBJ2-3; a weak D match, TRBD2 (5 bases). The receptor's source is a man between 18 and 29 years old in good health. Here the CDR3 reads CASSLEDYSTDTQYF. The CDR3 nucleotides read TGTGCCAGCAGCTTAGAAGACTATAGCACAGATACGCAGTATTTT.